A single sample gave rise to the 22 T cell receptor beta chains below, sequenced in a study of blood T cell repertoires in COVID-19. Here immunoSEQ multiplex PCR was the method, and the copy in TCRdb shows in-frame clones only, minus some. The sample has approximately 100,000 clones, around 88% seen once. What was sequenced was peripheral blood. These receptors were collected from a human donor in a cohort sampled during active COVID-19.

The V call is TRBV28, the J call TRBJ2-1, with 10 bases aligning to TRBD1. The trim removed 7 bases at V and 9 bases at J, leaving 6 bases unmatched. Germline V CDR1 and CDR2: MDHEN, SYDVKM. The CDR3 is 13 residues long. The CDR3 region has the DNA TGTGCCAGCAATGACAGGGGGCGCGTTGAGCAGTTCTTC. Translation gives CASNDRGRVEQFF.

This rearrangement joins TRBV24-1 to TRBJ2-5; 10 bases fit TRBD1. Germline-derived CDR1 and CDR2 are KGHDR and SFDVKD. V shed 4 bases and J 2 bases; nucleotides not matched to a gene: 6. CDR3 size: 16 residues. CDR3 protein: CATSDIGTGEQETQYF. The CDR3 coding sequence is TGTGCCACCAGTGACATAGGGACAGGGGAACAAGAGACCCAGTACTTC.

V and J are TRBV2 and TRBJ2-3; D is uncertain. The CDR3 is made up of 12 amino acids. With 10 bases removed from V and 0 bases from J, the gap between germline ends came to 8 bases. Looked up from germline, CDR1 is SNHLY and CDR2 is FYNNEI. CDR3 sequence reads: CAIARSTDTQYF. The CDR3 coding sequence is TGTGCCATCGCTAGGAGCACAGATACGCAGTATTTT.

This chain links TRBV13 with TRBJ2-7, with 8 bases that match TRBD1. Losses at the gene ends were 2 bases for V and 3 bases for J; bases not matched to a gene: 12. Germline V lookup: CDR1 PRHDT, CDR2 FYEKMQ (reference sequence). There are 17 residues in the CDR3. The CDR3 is CASSLSPGTGPFYEQYF. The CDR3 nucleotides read TGTGCCAGCAGCTTATCCCCCGGGACAGGCCCCTTCTACGAGCAGTACTTC. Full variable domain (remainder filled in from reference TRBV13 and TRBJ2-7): AAGVIQSPRHLIKEKRETATLKCYPIPRHDTVYWYQQGPGQDPQFLISFYEKMQSDKGSIPDRFSAQQFSDYHSELNMSSLELGDSALYFCASSLSPGTGPFYEQYFGPGTRLTVT.

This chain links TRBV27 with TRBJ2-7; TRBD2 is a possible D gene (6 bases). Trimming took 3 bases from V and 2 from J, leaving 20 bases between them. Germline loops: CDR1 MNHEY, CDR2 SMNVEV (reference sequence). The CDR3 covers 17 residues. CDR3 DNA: TGTGCCAGCAGTTTCCGGGGCCGCGCGGGAATTCCCTACGAGCAGTACTTC. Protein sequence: CASSFRGRAGIPYEQYF.

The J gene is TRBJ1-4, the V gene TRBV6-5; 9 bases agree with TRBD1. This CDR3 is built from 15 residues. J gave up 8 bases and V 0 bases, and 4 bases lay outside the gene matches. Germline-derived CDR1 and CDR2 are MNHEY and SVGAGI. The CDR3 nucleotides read TGTGCCAGCAGTTACTCCGGGACAGGGTCCGAAAAACTGTTTTTT. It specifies CASSYSGTGSEKLFF.

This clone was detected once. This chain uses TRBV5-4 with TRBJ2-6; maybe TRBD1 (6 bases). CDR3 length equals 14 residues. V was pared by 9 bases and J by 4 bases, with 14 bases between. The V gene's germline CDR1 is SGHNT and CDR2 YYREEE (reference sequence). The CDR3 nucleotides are TGTGCCATCTCAACAGGGAGAGGGGCCAACGTCCTGACTTTC. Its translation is CAISTGRGANVLTF. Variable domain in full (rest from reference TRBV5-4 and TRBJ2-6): ETGVTQSPTHLIKTRGQQVTLRCSSQSGHNTVSWYQQALGQGPQFIFQYYREEENGRGNFPPRFSGLQFPNYSSELNVNALELDDSALYLCAISTGRGANVLTFGAGSRLTVL.

CDR3 bases: TGTGCCAGCAGCTTACAGGGGTCTTTCTCCTACGAGCAGTACTTC. Translation gives CASSLQGSFSYEQYF. The chain couples TRBV11-2 to TRBJ2-7; perhaps TRBD1 as D (6 bases). Trimming took off 2 bases at V and 0 bases at J, with 11 bases between the two ends. The CDR3 sequence is 15 residues long. From germline, CDR1 is SGHAT and CDR2 FQNNGV.

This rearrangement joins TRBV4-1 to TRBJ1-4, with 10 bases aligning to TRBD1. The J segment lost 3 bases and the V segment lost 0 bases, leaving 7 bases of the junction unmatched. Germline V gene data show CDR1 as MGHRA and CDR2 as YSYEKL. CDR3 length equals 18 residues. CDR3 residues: CASSQDWDRGSSNEKLFF. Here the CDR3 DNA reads TGCGCCAGCAGCCAAGATTGGGACAGGGGTTCCTCTAATGAAAAACTGTTTTTT.

CDR3 in DNA: TGTGCCAGTAGTATCGACAGTGATACTGAAGCTTTCTTT. Translation gives CASSIDSDTEAFF. The gene calls are TRBV19 and TRBJ1-1; a weak D match, TRBD1 (5 bases). V gave up 3 bases and J gave up 5 bases, with 10 bases separating them. Germline assignment: CDR1 LNHDA and CDR2 SQIVND (reference sequence). The CDR3 spans 13 residues. Based on the CDR3 plus reference TRBV19 and TRBJ1-1, the full variable domain is DGGITQSPKYLFRKEGQNVTLSCEQNLNHDAMYWYRQDPGQGLRLIYYSQIVNDFQKGDIAEGYSVSREKKESFPLTVTSAQKNPTAFYLCASSIDSDTEAFFGQGTRLTVV.

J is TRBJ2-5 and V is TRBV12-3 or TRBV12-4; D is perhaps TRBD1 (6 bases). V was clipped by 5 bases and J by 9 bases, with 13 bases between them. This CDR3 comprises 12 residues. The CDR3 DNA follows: TGTGCCAGCAGTACCCAGTCAGGGGCCCAGTACTTC. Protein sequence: CASSTQSGAQYF.

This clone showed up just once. The CDR3 spells CASSLAPTGSRAYEQYF. The CDR3 DNA reads TGTGCCAGCAGCTTGGCCCCGACAGGGTCTAGGGCCTACGAGCAGTACTTC. The chain uses TRBV5-6 and TRBJ2-7; the match to TRBD1 covers 7 bases. The CDR3 is 17 amino acids. Germline trimming cut 0 bases from V and 2 bases from J; bases unmatched to any gene: 11. CDR1 SGHDT and CDR2 YYEEEE come from the germline V gene.

The CDR3 sequence is CASSTGGEDTQYF. The DNA for the CDR3 is TGTGCCAGCAGTACCGGAGGGGAGGATACGCAGTATTTT. The chain has TRBV12-3 or TRBV12-4 and TRBJ2-3, with D possibly being TRBD2 (6 bases). Trimming took off 5 bases at V and 6 bases at J, with 12 bases between the two ends. This CDR3 region has 13 residues.

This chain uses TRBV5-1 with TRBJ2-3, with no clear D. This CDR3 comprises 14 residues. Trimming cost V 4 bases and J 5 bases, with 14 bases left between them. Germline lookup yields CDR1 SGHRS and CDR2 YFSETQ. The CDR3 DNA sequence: TGCGCCAGCAGCCGGCAGGTACAAATAGATACGCAGTATTTT. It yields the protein CASSRQVQIDTQYF.

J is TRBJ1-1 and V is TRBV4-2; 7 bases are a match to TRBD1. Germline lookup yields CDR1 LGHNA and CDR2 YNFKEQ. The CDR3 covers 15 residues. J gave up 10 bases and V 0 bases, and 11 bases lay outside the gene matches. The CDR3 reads CASSQDGSAGGAAFF. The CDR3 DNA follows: TGTGCCAGCAGCCAAGACGGATCGGCAGGGGGTGCAGCTTTCTTT.

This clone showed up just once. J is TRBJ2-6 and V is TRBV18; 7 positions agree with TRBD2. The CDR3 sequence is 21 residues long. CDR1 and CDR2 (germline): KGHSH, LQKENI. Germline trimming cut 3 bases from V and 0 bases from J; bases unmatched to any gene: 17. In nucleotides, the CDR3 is TGTGCCAGCTCACCTTCAGAAGCGGGACGGCAAATCCTCTCTGGGGCCAACGTCCTGACTTTC. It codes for CASSPSEAGRQILSGANVLTF.

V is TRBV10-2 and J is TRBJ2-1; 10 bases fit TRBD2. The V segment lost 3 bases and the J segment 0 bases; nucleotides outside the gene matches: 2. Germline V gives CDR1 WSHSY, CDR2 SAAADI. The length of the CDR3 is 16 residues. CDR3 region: CASSDPSGSSYNEQFF. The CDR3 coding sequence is TGCGCCAGCAGTGACCCTAGCGGGAGCTCCTACAATGAGCAGTTCTTC.

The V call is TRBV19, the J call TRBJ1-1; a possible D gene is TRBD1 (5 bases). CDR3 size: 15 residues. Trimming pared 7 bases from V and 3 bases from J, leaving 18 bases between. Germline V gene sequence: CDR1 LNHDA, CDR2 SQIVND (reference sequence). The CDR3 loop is CASNPLGGPYTEAFF. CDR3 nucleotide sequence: TGTGCCAGTAACCCCCTCGGGGGACCTTACACTGAAGCTTTCTTT.

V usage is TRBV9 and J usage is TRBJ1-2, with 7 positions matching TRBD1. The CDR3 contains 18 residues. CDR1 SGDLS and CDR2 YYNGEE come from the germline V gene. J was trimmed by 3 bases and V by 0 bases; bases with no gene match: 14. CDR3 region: CASSVAQKGGFYYYGYTF. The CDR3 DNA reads TGTGCCAGCAGCGTAGCTCAGAAAGGGGGCTTCTACTACTATGGCTACACCTTC.

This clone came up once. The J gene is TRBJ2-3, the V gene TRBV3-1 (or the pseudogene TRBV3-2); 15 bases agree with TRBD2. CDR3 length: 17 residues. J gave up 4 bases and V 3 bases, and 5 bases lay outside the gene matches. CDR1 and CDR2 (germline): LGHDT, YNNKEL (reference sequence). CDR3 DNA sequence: TGTGCCAGCAGCCAGGGACTAGCGGGAGGAGTCCCAGATACGCAGTATTTT. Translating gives CASSQGLAGGVPDTQYF.

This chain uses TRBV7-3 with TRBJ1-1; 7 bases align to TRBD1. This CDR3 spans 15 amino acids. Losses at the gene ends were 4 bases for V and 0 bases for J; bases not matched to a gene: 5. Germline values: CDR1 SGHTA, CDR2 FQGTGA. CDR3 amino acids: CASSSQGDVNTEAFF. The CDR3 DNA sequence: TGTGCCAGCAGCTCCCAGGGGGATGTGAACACTGAAGCTTTCTTT.

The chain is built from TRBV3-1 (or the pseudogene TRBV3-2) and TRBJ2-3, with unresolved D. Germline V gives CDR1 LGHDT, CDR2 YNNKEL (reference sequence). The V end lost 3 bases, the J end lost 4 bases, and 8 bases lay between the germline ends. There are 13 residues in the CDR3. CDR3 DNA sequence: TGTGCCAGCAGCCATTTACTCGCAGATACGCAGTATTTT. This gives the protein CASSHLLADTQYF.